This TCR beta chain stems from a study of CD8 T cells in ankylosing spondylitis. Germline assignment: CDR1 GTSNPN and CDR2 SVGIG (reference sequence). V lost 0 bases to trimming and J lost 4 bases, with 13 bases between them. CDR3 length: 15 residues. TCRdb processed the 5' RACE reads anew with MiXCR; each CDR3 protein has one entry. In the table there are more than 600,000 distinct CDR3 sequences, roughly 20% of which are singletons. This clonotype occurred a few times. Antigen: not known. Study results and caveats: In ankylosing spondylitis blood, a motif of roughly eight highly homologous TCR beta variants appeared characteristic. Matched synovial fluid from ankylosing spondylitis patients was reported to be enriched for disease-linked clones.

The receptor's source is a male donor with ankylosing spondylitis. The chain carries TRBV30 and TRBJ1-5; tentatively, D is TRBD1 (5 bases). The sequencing input was blood, either unsorted or a sorted T cell fraction (not recorded which). The CDR3 DNA reads TGTGCCTGGAGTGTAGGGCAGGGCTGGAATCAGCCCCAGCATTTT. Its protein is CAWSVGQGWNQPQHF.